This T cell receptor (beta chain) was identified in a study of human T cells and chemical hapten exposure. Study-wide background: Patches with 0.01% DPC went on the upper back, and the tests were read at 6 days. Study observations and caveats: Following DPC sensitization, TCRs present above 1 in 1000 frequency showed no change.

For this clonotype: Antigen specificity is unknown.

Individual cDNA molecules received unique molecular identifiers in the library. TCRdb fed the RACE reads into MiXCR, producing one record per CDR3 protein. The table lists around 190,000 distinct CDR3 sequences, approximately 20% of them singletons. Described time point: patch test 1, 2 weeks after DPC sensitization. Documented treatment: therapeutic diphenylcyclopropenone sensitization with weekly scalp DPC. Prior to application of each patch test, blood was drawn. Germline V gene data show CDR1 as LGHNA and CDR2 as YNFKEQ. The CDR3 covers 16 residues. The V end lost 0 bases, the J end lost 0 bases, and 12 bases lay between the germline ends.

Sample: whole blood, taken in connection with sensitization to the hapten diphenylcyclopropenone (DPC). The TCR originated in a woman in her forties or fifties with alopecia areata. Some clones in this sample may be carry-over from other donors' samples. J is TRBJ2-7 and V is TRBV4-2; no firm D call. The CDR3 loop reads CASSQEWLRSSYEQYF. The CDR3, as DNA: TGTGCCAGCAGCCAAGAGTGGCTTCGGAGCTCCTACGAGCAGTACTTC.